This T cell receptor beta chain originates from a study of T cell responses to AZD1222 COVID-19 vaccine. Worth noting for this clone: Its antigen is still unknown.

The CDR3 is 13 amino acids. Trimming shortened V by 4 bases and J by 4 bases, and 10 bases separated the two germline ends. The assay was immunoSEQ multiplex PCR, and TCRdb's table has in-frame clones only and misses some. The sample carries fewer than 110,000 clones, about 90% recorded once. General study points: Donors were chiefly white British, with a greater number of females, and clonal diversity was perhaps underestimated. CD4 TCRs linked to vaccination spanned spike, dominating at 160-218 and 743-854. Baseline testing showed seropositivity in only a handful of AZD1222 recipients.

This TCR derives from an adult in good health. The chain combines TRBV12-3 or TRBV12-4 with TRBJ2-5; possibly TRBD1 for D (5 bases). This specimen was peripheral blood, taken on day 0 of AZD1222 vaccination. CDR3 protein: CASSWQGPETQYF. CDR3 nucleotides: TGTGCCAGCAGTTGGCAGGGTCCAGAGACCCAGTACTTC.